This T cell receptor (beta chain) was recovered during a study of control samples from healthy donors and cancer patients. This CDR3 comprises 16 residues. Germline assignment: CDR1 MDHEN and CDR2 SYDVKM. With 3 bases clipped from V and 5 bases from J, the junction kept 9 bases outside the gene matches. TCRdb's table, derived via immunoSEQ multiplex PCR, lists solely in-frame clones and lacks some. The sample has 140,000 to 150,000 clones, approximately 91% seen once; the top ten hold 3.2%. The specimen sequenced was blood. The genes are TRBV28 and TRBJ1-5, with 8 bases aligning to TRBD1. This receptor was obtained from a man aged 25 to 40 in good health. DNA of the CDR3: TGTGCCAGCAGTTTCCTATCTGGACAGGGCCATCAGCCCCAGCATTTT. As protein: CASSFLSGQGHQPQHF. Drawing the rest from reference TRBV28 and TRBJ1-5, the complete variable domain is DVKVTQSSRYLVKRTGEKVFLECVQDMDHENMFWYRQDPGLGLRLIYFSYDVKMKEKGDIPEGYSVSREKKERFSLILESASTNQTSMYLCASSFLSGQGHQPQHFGDGTRLSIL.